The T cell receptor beta chain described here comes from a study of OX40 agonist ivuxolimab in advanced cancers. Looking at the study overall: Three dose-escalation patients had partial responses: one with hepatocellular carcinoma and two with cutaneous melanoma.

CDR3 length: 12 amino acids. Germline V gene lookup returns CDR1 MNHEY and CDR2 SVGAGI. The V end was cut by 0 bases, the J end by 8 bases, with 7 bases between. Measured with immunoSEQ multiplex PCR; TCRdb has only the in-frame clones, and not every one. The sample carries 75,000 to 80,000 clones, over 85% recorded once. The chain couples TRBV6-5 to TRBJ1-1, with D unresolved. This clonotype was obtained from an adult with an advanced solid tumor such as melanoma, head and neck, liver or kidney cancer. The sample consisted of CD4+ or CD8+ T cells sorted from blood, taken in a trial of the OX40 agonist ivuxolimab. DNA of the CDR3: TGTGCCAGCAGTTACTCGGCTCTCGAAGCTTTCTTT. Its protein product is CASSYSALEAFF.